The rows below give T cell receptor beta chains drawn from one sample of a study of CD8 T cells in Susac syndrome. TCRdb re-derived calls from the immunoSEQ multiplex PCR reads in MiXCR, one entry per CDR3 protein. The profile covers about 180,000 distinct CDR3 sequences, with just under 95% appearing a single time and around 0.1% taken by the ten largest. The sample consisted of CD4+ T cells from PBMCs. The receptors derive from a human donor with Susac syndrome. The CDR3 runs from the conserved cysteine through the conserved F or W. The D gene is left open where the match is weak. The size entry is marked missing in some rows and otherwise reads once, few, many or a size class.

clone_size: NA
j_call: TRBJ2-3
d_call: TRBD2
v_call: TRBV24-1
cdr3_aa: CATSDPATSGDTQYF
cdr3_nt: TGTGCCACCAGTGATCCAGCGACTAGCGGAGATACGCAGTATTTT

clone_size: NA
j_call: TRBJ1-4
d_call: TRBD1
v_call: TRBV4-1
cdr3_aa: CASSPGQKDNEKLFF
cdr3_nt: TGCGCCAGCAGCCCGGGACAGAAGGATAATGAAAAACTGTTTTTT

clone_size: NA
j_call: TRBJ1-4
d_call: NA
v_call: TRBV29-1
cdr3_aa: CSAGKGTSGEKLFF
cdr3_nt: TGCAGCGCCGGCAAAGGAACCTCAGGGGAAAAACTGTTTTTT

clone_size: NA
j_call: TRBJ1-2
d_call: NA
v_call: TRBV6-5
cdr3_aa: CASAGTYSGGYTF
cdr3_nt: TGTGCCAGCGCGGGCACCTACTCAGGCGGCTACACCTTC

clone_size: NA
j_call: TRBJ2-1
d_call: TRBD2
v_call: TRBV9
cdr3_aa: CASTVGLAGLGQFF
cdr3_nt: TGTGCCAGCACCGTCGGACTAGCGGGATTGGGGCAGTTCTTC

clone_size: NA
j_call: TRBJ2-1
d_call: TRBD2
v_call: TRBV7-2
cdr3_aa: CASSLGTSGPYNEQFF
cdr3_nt: TGTGCCAGCAGCTTAGGGACTAGCGGCCCCTACAATGAGCAGTTCTTC

clone_size: NA
j_call: TRBJ2-3
d_call: TRBD2
v_call: TRBV24-1
cdr3_aa: CATSDSGLAGGASGTDTQYF
cdr3_nt: TGTGCCACCAGTGATTCGGGACTAGCGGGAGGCGCGAGCGGCACAGATACGCAGTATTTT

clone_size: NA
j_call: TRBJ2-7
d_call: NA
v_call: TRBV6-5
cdr3_aa: CASRPLLGAYEQYF
cdr3_nt: TGTGCCAGCAGACCGCTACTGGGAGCCTACGAGCAGTACTTC

clone_size: NA
j_call: TRBJ2-2
d_call: NA
v_call: TRBV2
cdr3_aa: CASSPRTSDGELFF
cdr3_nt: TGTGCCAGCAGCCCACGGACAAGTGACGGGGAGCTGTTTTTT

clone_size: NA
j_call: TRBJ2-7
d_call: NA
v_call: TRBV12-3/TRBV12-4
cdr3_aa: CASSWGDWQISYEQYF
cdr3_nt: TGTGCCAGCAGTTGGGGGGACTGGCAGATCTCCTACGAGCAGTACTTC

clone_size: NA
j_call: TRBJ2-7
d_call: TRBD1
v_call: TRBV6-2/TRBV6-3
cdr3_aa: CASNTGDGFEQYF
cdr3_nt: TGTGCCAGCAACACAGGGGATGGGTTCGAGCAGTACTTC

clone_size: NA
j_call: TRBJ2-7
d_call: NA
v_call: TRBV20-1
cdr3_aa: CSAGDSIRHEQYF
cdr3_nt: TGCAGTGCTGGGGACTCCATAAGACACGAGCAGTACTTC

clone_size: NA
j_call: TRBJ1-2
d_call: NA
v_call: TRBV11-2
cdr3_aa: CASSFGTYGYTF
cdr3_nt: TGTGCCAGCAGCTTTGGGACTTATGGCTACACCTTC

clone_size: NA
j_call: TRBJ1-1
d_call: NA
v_call: TRBV29-1
cdr3_aa: CSVHQGSEAFF
cdr3_nt: TGCAGCGTCCATCAGGGATCTGAAGCTTTCTTT

clone_size: NA
j_call: TRBJ2-5
d_call: TRBD2
v_call: TRBV9
cdr3_aa: CARQNGAGPQETQYF
cdr3_nt: TGTGCCAGACAGAACGGAGCGGGACCCCAAGAGACCCAGTACTTC

clone_size: NA
j_call: TRBJ2-7
d_call: NA
v_call: TRBV20-1
cdr3_aa: CSAPSPIVSYEQYF
cdr3_nt: TGCAGTGCTCCGAGCCCCATCGTATCCTACGAGCAGTACTTC

clone_size: NA
j_call: TRBJ1-1
d_call: NA
v_call: TRBV7-2
cdr3_aa: CASSLLQGEAFF
cdr3_nt: TGTGCCAGCAGCTTATTGCAGGGTGAAGCTTTCTTT

clone_size: NA
j_call: TRBJ1-1
d_call: NA
v_call: TRBV10-3
cdr3_aa: CAISTVDTEAFF
cdr3_nt: TGTGCCATCAGCACCGTAGACACTGAAGCTTTCTTT

clone_size: NA
j_call: TRBJ1-5
d_call: NA
v_call: TRBV30
cdr3_aa: CAWSSGISDQPQHF
cdr3_nt: TGTGCCTGGAGTTCGGGGATTAGTGATCAGCCCCAGCATTTT

clone_size: NA
j_call: TRBJ2-7
d_call: TRBD2
v_call: TRBV29-1
cdr3_aa: CSASSLAGDEQYF
cdr3_nt: TGCAGCGCCTCCTCCCTAGCGGGAGACGAGCAGTACTTC

clone_size: NA
j_call: TRBJ2-5
d_call: NA
v_call: TRBV5-1
cdr3_aa: CASSLALQLETQYF
cdr3_nt: TGCGCCAGCAGCTTGGCCCTACAGTTGGAGACCCAGTACTTC

clone_size: NA
j_call: TRBJ1-1
d_call: NA
v_call: TRBV20-1
cdr3_aa: CSARSGGMNTEAFF
cdr3_nt: TGCAGTGCTAGGTCGGGCGGGATGAACACTGAAGCTTTCTTT

clone_size: few
j_call: TRBJ1-5
d_call: TRBD1
v_call: TRBV3-1
cdr3_aa: CASSRGGGQPQHF
cdr3_nt: TGTGCCAGCTCCAGAGGGGGCGGGCAGCCCCAGCATTTT

clone_size: NA
j_call: TRBJ1-1
d_call: TRBD1
v_call: TRBV30
cdr3_aa: CAWRGTGLASNTEAFF
cdr3_nt: TGTGCCTGGAGGGGGACAGGGCTAGCCTCGAACACTGAAGCTTTCTTT

clone_size: NA
j_call: TRBJ2-1
d_call: NA
v_call: TRBV5-1
cdr3_aa: CASSISVNNEQFF
cdr3_nt: TGCGCCAGCAGCATATCCGTGAACAATGAGCAGTTCTTC

clone_size: NA
j_call: TRBJ2-1
d_call: TRBD2
v_call: TRBV7-8
cdr3_aa: CASSLTSGFTNEQFF
cdr3_nt: TGTGCCAGCAGCCTGACTAGCGGGTTTACCAATGAGCAGTTCTTC

clone_size: NA
j_call: TRBJ1-5
d_call: NA
v_call: TRBV20-1
cdr3_aa: CSASLRQNQPQHF
cdr3_nt: TGCAGTGCTAGTCTCAGGCAGAATCAGCCCCAGCATTTT